The 32 T cell receptor beta chains listed next were all sequenced from one sample in a study of beta chain features in type 1 diabetes. The study reverse transcribed the entire isolated RNA, so it sequenced expressed TCRB transcripts. Profiled with immunoSEQ multiplex PCR; TCRdb holds only in-frame clones, not every one. The table shows some 400,000 clones, with roughly 15% occurring only once. The sequenced material came from naive CD4+ T cells from blood. These receptors were taken from a woman aged 18-30 years in good health.

This clone has a handful of counts. The chain joins TRBV28 to TRBJ2-7; TRBD2 agrees at 10 bases. CDR3 size: 15 residues. Trimming removed 6 bases from V and 4 bases from J; junction bases left unmatched: 9. CDR1 and CDR2 (germline): MDHEN, SYDVKM. The CDR3 protein is CASRFLAGVMYEQYF. CDR3 DNA sequence: TGTGCCAGCAGGTTCCTAGCGGGAGTGATGTACGAGCAGTACTTC.

The rearrangement uses TRBV7-2 and TRBJ2-5; maybe TRBD2 (5 bases). The germline CDR1 and CDR2 sequences are SGHTA and FQGNSA. The CDR3 totals 13 residues. Trimming stripped 5 bases from V and 4 bases from J, with 11 bases between. The CDR3 DNA reads TGTGCCAGCAGCCGCGGAGGAGCAGAGACCCAGTACTTC. It yields the protein CASSRGGAETQYF.

This clone came up a few times. The chain couples TRBV30 to TRBJ1-2; 10 nucleotides line up with TRBD1. V dropped 4 bases and J dropped 8; count of bases not matched to a gene: 10. The CDR3 contains 14 residues. The V gene's germline CDR1 is GTSNPN and CDR2 SVGIG (reference sequence). The CDR3 region is CAWKRQGAARGYTF. The CDR3 nucleotides read TGTGCCTGGAAAAGACAGGGGGCGGCTCGGGGCTACACCTTC.

The rearrangement joins TRBV18 to TRBJ2-5; a possible D gene is TRBD2 (6 bases). In germline, CDR1 is KGHSH, CDR2 LQKENI. V lost 8 bases, J lost 4 bases, and 14 bases lay in between. This CDR3 contains 13 residues. In DNA, the CDR3 is TGTGCCAGCCTATCGGGGGAAGGAGAGACCCAGTACTTC. It specifies CASLSGEGETQYF.

This clone occurred once. This rearrangement joins TRBV18 to TRBJ2-5; no reliable D call. Germline loops: CDR1 KGHSH, CDR2 LQKENI. The CDR3 is 14 amino acids. V lost 2 bases to trimming and J lost 3 bases, with 10 bases between them. In nucleotides, the CDR3 is TGTGCCAGCTCACCAAGAGGATACGAAGAGACCCAGTACTTC. It codes for CASSPRGYEETQYF.

This clone was picked up a small number of times. This CDR3 is also generated by other DNA sequences in the sample. The V and J genes are TRBV5-4 and TRBJ2-1, with 13 bases aligning to TRBD2. The CDR3 extends over 16 amino acids. V trimming: 0 bases; J trimming: 3 bases; junction bases outside the gene matches: 0. From germline, CDR1 is SGHNT and CDR2 YYREEE (reference sequence). The CDR3 spells CASSLGTSGSYNEQFF. DNA for the CDR3: TGTGCCAGCAGCTTGGGGACTAGCGGGAGCTACAATGAGCAGTTCTTC.

This chain uses TRBV5-4 with TRBJ1-1; 9 bases fit TRBD1. The ends lost 4 bases at V and 4 bases at J; junction bases unmatched: 2. The CDR3 runs 13 residues. CDR1 and CDR2 (germline): SGHNT, YYREEE (reference sequence). CDR3 nucleotide sequence: TGTGCCAGCAGCCTGACAGGGGGCACTGAAGCTTTCTTT. Protein product: CASSLTGGTEAFF. Looking up the rest from reference TRBV5-4 and TRBJ1-1 gives the full variable domain: ETGVTQSPTHLIKTRGQQVTLRCSSQSGHNTVSWYQQALGQGPQFIFQYYREEENGRGNFPPRFSGLQFPNYSSELNVNALELDDSALYLCASSLTGGTEAFFGQGTRLTVV.

This clone showed up just a few times. The chain recombines TRBV28 with TRBJ2-1; D not certain. V lost 0 bases to trimming and J lost 9 bases, with 12 bases between them. The CDR3 has 14 residues. The V gene's germline CDR1 is MDHEN and CDR2 SYDVKM. This CDR3 is CASSLWADNSEQFF. The DNA of the CDR3 is TGTGCCAGCAGTTTATGGGCAGACAATAGTGAGCAGTTCTTC.

The J gene is TRBJ1-5, the V gene TRBV18, with D unclear. Germline loops: CDR1 KGHSH, CDR2 LQKENI. The V gene lost 5 bases and the J gene lost 1 base, with 6 bases spanning the gap. This CDR3 region has 13 residues. DNA of the CDR3: TGTGCCAGCTCAGAGAGAAGCAATCAGCCCCAGCATTTT. Translation: CASSERSNQPQHF.

The genes are TRBV30 and TRBJ2-3, with D maybe TRBD2 (5 bases). The CDR3 is 13 amino acids. Germline V gene data show CDR1 as GTSNPN and CDR2 as SVGIG (reference sequence). With 2 bases removed from V and 4 bases from J, the gap between germline ends came to 10 bases. The CDR3 spells CAWSSRDSDTQYF. The CDR3 DNA reads as TGTGCCTGGAGTAGTCGGGATTCAGATACGCAGTATTTT.

This clone was observed a handful of times. V and J are TRBV30 and TRBJ2-7; D is possibly TRBD1 (7 bases). The CDR3 has 14 residues. Trimming left V 4 bases short and J 1 base short, with 14 bases between. From germline, CDR1 is GTSNPN and CDR2 SVGIG (reference sequence). This CDR3 is CAWKRRGVSYEQYF. CDR3 DNA: TGTGCCTGGAAGCGCAGGGGGGTATCCTACGAGCAGTACTTC.

This clone was counted between two and nine times. The V gene is TRBV30, the J gene TRBJ2-2; D is unclear. The V end lost 4 bases, the J end lost 0 bases, and 9 bases lay between the germline ends. Germline V gene lookup returns CDR1 GTSNPN and CDR2 SVGIG (reference sequence). The CDR3 length is 14 residues. The CDR3 spells CAWTIQTNTGELFF. The CDR3 coding sequence is TGTGCCTGGACAATCCAGACGAACACCGGGGAGCTGTTTTTT.

This chain links TRBV10-3 with TRBJ1-2; TRBD1 might be the D (6 bases). The germline V gene encodes CDR1 ENHRY and CDR2 SYGVKD. CDR3 size: 12 residues. Trimming pared 5 bases from V and 8 bases from J, leaving 12 bases between. This chain's CDR3 is CAISPGHPGYTF. The CDR3 DNA sequence: TGTGCCATCAGTCCGGGACATCCAGGCTACACCTTC.

The table lists this clone with a few counts. The CDR3 coding sequence is TGTGCCACCTCGACTAGCGGGGGGCCTGCCTCCTACAATGAGCAGTTCTTC. This encodes CATSTSGGPASYNEQFF. V is TRBV15 and J is TRBJ2-1; 13 bases align to TRBD2. Losses at the gene ends were 8 bases for V and 0 bases for J; bases not matched to a gene: 7. Germline CDR1 is LNHNV and CDR2 is YYDKDF (reference sequence). This CDR3 region has 17 residues.

In this sample, this clone turned up a few times. This chain joins TRBV7-9 and TRBJ2-5; 13 nucleotides line up with TRBD2. The CDR3 is 15 residues long. The germline CDR1 and CDR2 sequences are SEHNR and FQNEAQ (reference sequence). The J segment lost 5 bases and the V segment lost 6 bases, leaving 6 bases of the junction unmatched. The chain's CDR3 is CASRPGTSGKETQYF. The CDR3 DNA is TGTGCCAGCAGGCCCGGGACTAGCGGGAAGGAGACCCAGTACTTC.

The rearrangement links TRBV7-9 to TRBJ1-4, with D possibly being TRBD1 (5 bases). Trimming took 7 bases from V and 0 from J, leaving 12 bases between them. The CDR3 totals 15 residues. Germline V gene lookup returns CDR1 SEHNR and CDR2 FQNEAQ (reference sequence). The CDR3: CASNTGDATNEKLFF. The CDR3 region has the DNA TGTGCCAGCAATACAGGAGACGCAACTAATGAAAAACTGTTTTTT.

This clone was detected once. The chain couples TRBV2 to TRBJ1-2; TRBD1 agrees at 9 bases. Germline CDR1 and CDR2: SNHLY and FYNNEI. J gave up 8 bases and V 11 bases, and 21 bases lay outside the gene matches. CDR3 length equals 16 residues. This CDR3 reads CAASSVRTGDRRGYTF. The CDR3 nucleotides are TGTGCCGCCAGCAGTGTTAGGACAGGGGACCGCAGAGGCTACACCTTC.

This chain joins TRBV19 and TRBJ2-3; 7 nucleotides agree with TRBD2. The CDR3 covers 15 residues. From germline, CDR1 is LNHDA and CDR2 SQIVND (reference sequence). Trimming cost V 5 bases and J 3 bases; bases outside gene matches: 8. The chain's CDR3 is CASSPGLGSTDTQYF. CDR3 nucleotides: TGTGCCAGTAGTCCCGGACTAGGGAGTACAGATACGCAGTATTTT.

CDR3 sequence reads: CASSTGGDFTDTQYF. In DNA form, the CDR3 reads TGTGCCAGCAGCACAGGAGGGGACTTCACAGATACGCAGTATTTT. V usage is TRBV5-4 and J usage is TRBJ2-3, with D maybe TRBD2 (6 bases). CDR1 SGHNT and CDR2 YYREEE come from the germline V gene (reference sequence). The V end was cut by 4 bases, the J end by 2 bases, with 14 bases between. The CDR3 sequence is 15 residues long.

This chain connects TRBV5-6 to TRBJ2-4; D possibly corresponds to TRBD1 (6 bases). V dropped 0 bases and J dropped 6 bases, with 10 bases sitting between them. Looked up from germline, CDR1 is SGHDT and CDR2 is YYEEEE. The length of the CDR3 is 14 residues. CDR3 sequence (DNA): TGTGCCAGCAGCTTGGTTGGGGGCGGAAACATTCAGTACTTC. It yields the protein CASSLVGGGNIQYF.

The gene calls are TRBV4-2 and TRBJ2-4; TRBD2 matches at 10 bases. Per germline, CDR1 LGHNA and CDR2 YNFKEQ. The junction had 12 bases not matched to a gene; V was cut back by 4 bases and J by 9 bases. This CDR3 has 16 residues. CDR3 protein: CASSPTLAGGRGIQYF. The CDR3 DNA reads TGTGCCAGCAGCCCAACCTTAGCGGGAGGCCGCGGCATTCAGTACTTC.

This clone was seen more than once but under ten times. Here the CDR3 DNA reads TGTGCCAGCAGCCCCGGACAGGGGGGTGAAAAACTGTTTTTT. It translates to CASSPGQGGEKLFF. The V call is TRBV7-9, the J call TRBJ1-4, with 10 bases aligning to TRBD1. V lost 5 bases, J lost 7 bases, and 4 bases stayed unmatched. The CDR3 is made up of 14 amino acids. Germline CDR1 reads SEHNR; CDR2 reads FQNEAQ (reference sequence).

In this sample, this clone turned up a few times. The chain links TRBV14 to TRBJ2-1; 9 bases are shared with TRBD1. CDR3 length equals 17 residues. V lost 1 base and J lost 4; bases outside the gene matches: 8. Germline CDR1 reads SGHDN; CDR2 reads FVKESK. The CDR3 sequence is CASSQAPDRGFYNEQFF. The CDR3 bases are TGTGCCAGCAGCCAAGCTCCGGACAGGGGCTTTTACAATGAGCAGTTCTTC.

The chain is built from TRBV11-2 and TRBJ2-6, with D perhaps TRBD2 (6 bases). V lost 5 bases, J lost 0 bases, and 11 bases lay in between. The CDR3 sequence is 16 residues long. Germline V gene sequence: CDR1 SGHAT, CDR2 FQNNGV. CDR3 sequence (DNA): TGTGCCAGCAGCCCCTACGGGGGCTCTGGGGCCAACGTCCTGACTTTC. Its translation is CASSPYGGSGANVLTF. The full variable domain, rest sourced from reference TRBV11-2 and TRBJ2-6, is EAGVAQSPRYKIIEKRQSVAFWCNPISGHATLYWYQQILGQGPKLLIQFQNNGVVDDSQLPKDRFSAERLKGVDSTLKIQPAKLEDSAVYLCASSPYGGSGANVLTFGAGSRLTVL.

This clone was detected a few times. This rearrangement joins TRBV5-4 to TRBJ2-1, with TRBD2 matching over 8 bases. Per germline, CDR1 SGHNT and CDR2 YYREEE (reference sequence). The V segment lost 0 bases and the J segment 1 base; nucleotides outside the gene matches: 3. The CDR3 sequence is 16 residues long. The CDR3 loop reads CASSLAVAGSYNEQFF. The CDR3 DNA is TGTGCCAGCAGCTTGGCAGTAGCGGGGTCCTACAATGAGCAGTTCTTC.

V and J are TRBV2 and TRBJ2-1, with TRBD2 matching 11 bases. Per the germline V gene, CDR1 is SNHLY and CDR2 is FYNNEI. The CDR3 is made up of 13 amino acids. Trimming at V came to 9 bases and at J to 5 bases, leaving 3 bases not matched to a gene. CDR3 sequence (DNA): TGTGCCAGGGGGACTAGCGGACACAATGAGCAGTTCTTC. Its protein product is CARGTSGHNEQFF.

V gene TRBV4-2 combines with J gene TRBJ2-7; D is undetermined. The V gene's germline CDR1 is LGHNA and CDR2 YNFKEQ. V was shortened by 0 bases and J by 0 bases, with 12 bases between the two germline ends. The CDR3 sequence is 16 residues long. The DNA of the CDR3 is TGTGCCAGCAGCCAAGACCGCCAGGTGGGCTCCTACGAGCAGTACTTC. This sequence encodes CASSQDRQVGSYEQYF.

This chain connects TRBV27 to TRBJ2-2; D ambiguous. The V end lost 3 bases, the J end lost 8 bases, and 7 bases lay between the germline ends. Germline V gene data show CDR1 as MNHEY and CDR2 as SMNVEV (reference sequence). The CDR3 has 12 residues. CDR3 residues: CASSFFPGELFF. The CDR3 region has the DNA TGTGCCAGCAGTTTTTTTCCTGGGGAGCTGTTTTTT.

There are a few counts of this clone. As DNA, the CDR3 is TGTGCCAGCAGTTCCCCCGGGACTGGGAGCTCCTACGAGCAGTACTTC. Protein sequence: CASSSPGTGSSYEQYF. The V call is TRBV6-5, the J call TRBJ2-7; D might be TRBD2 (6 bases). Germline V gives CDR1 MNHEY, CDR2 SVGAGI. This CDR3 has 16 residues. V shed 4 bases and J shed 0 bases, with 16 bases lying between them.

The table lists this clone with a few counts. V and J are TRBV5-1 and TRBJ2-2; D gene uncertain. This CDR3 is 14 amino acids long. Germline V gene sequence: CDR1 SGHRS, CDR2 YFSETQ. Trimming left V 4 bases short and J 4 bases short, with 11 bases between. CDR3 coding DNA: TGCGCCAGCAGCACGGTGCGGAGCACCGGGGAGCTGTTTTTT. Translating gives CASSTVRSTGELFF.

The chain uses TRBV4-2 and TRBJ2-5; 9 nucleotides align to TRBD2. The length of the CDR3 is 14 residues. The V gene's germline CDR1 is LGHNA and CDR2 YNFKEQ. The ends lost 9 bases at V and 4 bases at J; junction bases unmatched: 9. DNA for the CDR3: TGTGCCAGTGGTATTAGCGGGAGTCCAGAGACCCAGTACTTC. This codes for CASGISGSPETQYF.

This clone was observed a few times. This chain links TRBV7-2 with TRBJ2-1; D is possibly TRBD1 (6 bases). The CDR3 runs 15 residues. Germline assignment: CDR1 SGHTA and CDR2 FQGNSA. V was trimmed by 5 bases and J by 5 bases, leaving 16 bases between them. The CDR3 DNA reads as TGTGCCAGCAGCGCCCGGGTGACAGGTAACAATGAGCAGTTCTTC. It codes for CASSARVTGNNEQFF.